This TCR beta chain was found in a study of chemoradiotherapy in HPV16-positive cancers. As for the study in general: Functional T-cell assays on a couple of HPV16-positive patients' cells defined candidate HPV-specific clones and common TCR motifs.

Profiled with immunoSEQ multiplex PCR; TCRdb holds only in-frame clones, not every one. The sample includes around 62,000 clones, 85% to 90% of them seen just once. Samples were taken several times over chemoradiotherapy. CDR1 and CDR2 from the germline V gene are MRHNA and SNTAGT. The CDR3 extends over 15 amino acids. With 2 bases removed from V and 4 bases from J, the gap between germline ends came to 13 bases. A word on this clone: Its antigen is not known.

Study-wide points: Only a couple of HPV16-positive patients supplied the functional HPV-specificity definition. During treatment, candidate HPV-specific clones and E7-related motifs expanded in tumor.

The sample here was blood, taken from a patient who underwent chemoradiotherapy. The sequence was obtained from a human donor with HPV-associated anogenital cancer. This chain links TRBV6-4 with TRBJ2-3, with TRBD2 as a possible D gene (7 bases). Written as DNA, the CDR3 is TGTGCCAGCAGTGACGGCGGGGGCACCGCAGATACGCAGTATTTT. Its protein is CASSDGGGTADTQYF.